These 27 T cell receptor beta chains came from one sample sequenced in a study of shared clonotypes between healthy human individuals. The naive CD8 population came from CD45RO-negative cells selected for CCR7, without terminally differentiated effector memory CD45RA+ cells. Profiled with immunoSEQ multiplex PCR; TCRdb holds only in-frame clones, not every one. Among roughly 2,000,000 clones listed, roughly 95% were seen once. Sequenced input: naive CD8+ T cells sorted from blood. These receptors originate from a man between 18 and 29 years old in good health.

This clone was seen a handful of times. Other DNA sequences of this sample code for an identical CDR3. The chain links TRBV9 to TRBJ2-7; D is possibly TRBD1 or TRBD2 (5 bases each). The CDR3 sequence is 14 residues long. The germline gives CDR1 SGDLS, CDR2 YYNGEE. V lost 0 bases and J lost 0, with 7 bases in between. CDR3: CASSVEGSSYEQYF. The CDR3 nucleotides are TGTGCCAGCAGCGTAGAGGGGAGCTCCTACGAGCAGTACTTC. The whole variable domain, filled in from reference TRBV9 and TRBJ2-7, reads DSGVTQTPKHLITATGQRVTLRCSPRSGDLSVYWYQQSLDQGLQFLIQYYNGEERAKGNILERFSAQQFPDLHSELNLSSLELGDSALYFCASSVEGSSYEQYFGPGTRLTVT.

The chain uses TRBV5-6 and TRBJ1-2; the D is unclear. V lost 3 bases, J lost 8 bases, and 14 bases lay in between. In germline, CDR1 is SGHDT, CDR2 YYEEEE. The CDR3 consists of 13 residues. CDR3 nucleotides: TGTGCCAGCAGCTCGCTCCCCCTCGGGGGCTACACCTTC. It yields the protein CASSSLPLGGYTF.

This clone was seen only once. The chain joins TRBV5-1 to TRBJ2-7; TRBD2 agrees at 10 bases. The CDR3 is 12 residues long. Looked up from germline, CDR1 is SGHRS and CDR2 is YFSETQ. The ends lost 6 bases at V and 9 bases at J; junction bases unmatched: 6. The CDR3 here is CASNLAGGLQYF. The CDR3 DNA reads TGCGCCAGCAACTTAGCGGGAGGACTGCAGTACTTC.

The chain links TRBV27 to TRBJ1-6; 8 positions match TRBD1. CDR1 and CDR2 (germline): MNHEY, SMNVEV (reference sequence). J was trimmed by 4 bases and V by 8 bases; bases with no gene match: 4. The CDR3 totals 14 residues. The CDR3: CASGDRPYNSPLHF. The CDR3, as DNA: TGTGCCAGCGGGGACAGGCCATATAATTCACCCCTCCACTTT.

Of note for this clone: The same CDR3 can be traced to other DNA sequences in this sample. The chain joins TRBV2 to TRBJ2-1, with unresolved D. This CDR3 has 13 amino acids. Germline V gene data show CDR1 as SNHLY and CDR2 as FYNNEI. The V end was cut by 3 bases, the J end by 2 bases, with 5 bases between. The CDR3 DNA is TGTGCCAGCAGTGACAGGCCCTACAATGAGCAGTTCTTC. This encodes CASSDRPYNEQFF.

The chain has TRBV7-9 and TRBJ2-7; no firm D call. Germline V lookup: CDR1 SEHNR, CDR2 FQNEAQ (reference sequence). The CDR3 has 12 amino acids. V lost 5 bases and J 6 bases, leaving 11 bases between the germline ends. CDR3 protein: CASSGSLGEQYF. CDR3 bases: TGTGCCAGCAGCGGATCATTGGGCGAGCAGTACTTC.

The chain employs TRBV5-1 and TRBJ2-5; tentative D call: TRBD2 (7 bases). V was clipped by 4 bases and J by 5 bases, with 18 bases between them. CDR1 and CDR2 from the germline V gene are SGHRS and YFSETQ. CDR3 length: 15 residues. The CDR3: CASSPEGGLGETQYF. DNA for the CDR3: TGCGCCAGCAGCCCGGAGGGGGGGCTTGGGGAGACCCAGTACTTC.

V is TRBV4-2 and J is TRBJ1-6; D gene uncertain. V lost 3 bases and J lost 1, with 10 bases in between. From germline, CDR1 is LGHNA and CDR2 YNFKEQ. This CDR3 region has 16 residues. CDR3 region: CASSQTRVSYNSPLHF. The CDR3 nucleotides read TGTGCCAGCAGCCAGACTCGAGTATCCTATAATTCACCCCTCCACTTT.

The chain uses TRBV5-4 and TRBJ2-1; no firm D call. Germline V CDR1 and CDR2: SGHNT, YYREEE (reference sequence). V was shortened by 7 bases and J by 8 bases, with 22 bases between the two germline ends. The CDR3 has 15 amino acids. This CDR3 is CASRLPGRPLDEQFF. CDR3 in DNA: TGTGCCAGCCGTTTGCCGGGTAGGCCGTTGGATGAGCAGTTCTTC.

This sequence joins TRBV6-6 and TRBJ2-3, with D possibly being TRBD2 (5 bases). CDR1 is MNHNY, CDR2 SVGAGI, per germline (reference sequence). CDR3 length equals 14 residues. In nucleotides, the CDR3 is TGTGCTACCAATGGAGGATTAGGCACAGATACGCAGTATTTT. This codes for CATNGGLGTDTQYF.

The rearrangement links TRBV7-6 to TRBJ2-7; TRBD1 agrees at 9 bases. V was clipped by 1 base and J by 6 bases; unmatched bases: 10. CDR1 and CDR2 from the germline V gene are SGHVS and FNYEAQ. This CDR3 is 16 amino acids long. Here the CDR3 reads CASSLVVDRGGLEQYF. CDR3 coding DNA: TGTGCCAGCAGCTTAGTAGTGGACAGGGGAGGCCTCGAGCAGTACTTC.

V is TRBV30 and J is TRBJ2-5; TRBD1 might be the D (5 bases). This CDR3 contains 15 residues. Trimming took off 0 bases at V and 10 bases at J, with 21 bases between the two ends. The germline V gene encodes CDR1 GTSNPN and CDR2 SVGIG (reference sequence). This chain's CDR3 is CAWSVLQGGVADQYF. The CDR3, as DNA: TGTGCCTGGAGTGTACTGCAGGGTGGGGTGGCGGACCAGTACTTC.

Note on this clone: The identical CDR3 is also encoded by other nucleotide sequences in the sample. J is TRBJ2-2 and V is TRBV28, with D perhaps assigned TRBD1 or TRBD2 (6 bases each). The CDR3 covers 14 residues. Germline V gene data show CDR1 as MDHEN and CDR2 as SYDVKM. V was pared by 4 bases and J by 5 bases, with 11 bases between. The CDR3: CASSWQGGTGELFF. The CDR3 DNA is TGTGCCAGCAGTTGGCAAGGGGGGACCGGGGAGCTGTTTTTT.

The CDR3 reads CASSIGVVAEAFF. In DNA form, the CDR3 reads TGTGCCAGTAGTATTGGGGTGGTGGCTGAAGCTTTCTTT. J is TRBJ1-1 and V is TRBV19; unclear D gene. Deletions cut 3 bases from V and 6 bases from J, with 11 bases between. CDR1 LNHDA and CDR2 SQIVND come from the germline V gene (reference sequence). The CDR3 consists of 13 residues. Complete variable domain (other parts from reference TRBV19 and TRBJ1-1): DGGITQSPKYLFRKEGQNVTLSCEQNLNHDAMYWYRQDPGQGLRLIYYSQIVNDFQKGDIAEGYSVSREKKESFPLTVTSAQKNPTAFYLCASSIGVVAEAFFGQGTRLTVV.

The V and J genes are TRBV5-5 and TRBJ2-1; tentative D call: TRBD2 (6 bases). V was cut by 7 bases and J by 2 bases, with 16 bases left in between. This CDR3 spans 15 amino acids. Per germline, CDR1 SGHKS and CDR2 YYEKEE (reference sequence). CDR3 amino acids: CASAISGPAYNEQFF. As DNA, the CDR3 is TGTGCCAGCGCTATCAGCGGGCCGGCCTACAATGAGCAGTTCTTC. Filled out from reference TRBV5-5 and TRBJ2-1, the complete variable domain reads DAGVTQSPTHLIKTRGQQVTLRCSPISGHKSVSWYQQVLGQGPQFIFQYYEKEERGRGNFPDRFSARQFPNYSSELNVNALLLGDSALYLCASAISGPAYNEQFFGPGTRLTVL.

As to this clone: The same CDR3 arises from other DNA sequences in this sample as well. V is TRBV7-6 and J is TRBJ2-2; D gene ambiguous. The germline V and J ends were trimmed by 3 bases and 3 bases, with 2 bases remaining between them. The CDR3 consists of 12 residues. Per germline, CDR1 SGHVS and CDR2 FNYEAQ. CDR3 sequence (DNA): TGTGCCAGCAGCTTCGACACCGGGGAGCTGTTTTTT. Encoded protein: CASSFDTGELFF.

The CDR3 nucleotides read TGTGCCAGCTCACCACCGAAGGCGGGAGGGAGCACAGATACGCAGTATTTT. Its protein product is CASSPPKAGGSTDTQYF. The chain has TRBV18 and TRBJ2-3; 9 bases are shared with TRBD2. The CDR3 runs to 17 residues. Germline V gene lookup returns CDR1 KGHSH and CDR2 LQKENI. V lost 0 bases to trimming and J lost 0 bases; unmatched junction nucleotides: 4.

The V call is TRBV11-2, the J call TRBJ2-1; a possible D gene is TRBD2 (5 bases). The V gene's germline CDR1 is SGHAT and CDR2 FQNNGV. The V and J ends lost 4 bases and 6 bases respectively, with 13 bases between them. The CDR3 is 14 residues long. Written as DNA, the CDR3 is TGTGCCAGCAGCTCCTTGGAGGACCCCAATGAGCAGTTCTTC. Amino acids: CASSSLEDPNEQFF. Full variable domain (rest looked up from reference TRBV11-2 and TRBJ2-1): EAGVAQSPRYKIIEKRQSVAFWCNPISGHATLYWYQQILGQGPKLLIQFQNNGVVDDSQLPKDRFSAERLKGVDSTLKIQPAKLEDSAVYLCASSSLEDPNEQFFGPGTRLTVL.

The chain combines TRBV7-9 with TRBJ1-1; no clear D. The V end was cut by 6 bases, the J end by 5 bases, with 13 bases between. Germline CDR1 reads SEHNR; CDR2 reads FQNEAQ (reference sequence). The CDR3 has 13 residues. CDR3 coding DNA: TGTGCCAGCAGAACCTACAGTCGGACTGAAGCTTTCTTT. Its protein product is CASRTYSRTEAFF.

The chain uses TRBV2 and TRBJ2-5; tentatively, D is TRBD2 (6 bases). The ends were cut back, 7 bases at V and 2 bases at J, with 14 bases in the middle. The CDR3 is 14 residues long. The germline CDR1 and CDR2 sequences are SNHLY and FYNNEI. In DNA form, the CDR3 reads TGTGCCAGCACCCAATGGGGGGAACAAGAGACCCAGTACTTC. This sequence encodes CASTQWGEQETQYF. Full variable domain (rest looked up from reference TRBV2 and TRBJ2-5): EPEVTQTPSHQVTQMGQEVILRCVPISNHLYFYWYRQILGQKVEFLVSFYNNEISEKSEIFDDQFSVERPDGSNFTLKIRSTKLEDSAMYFCASTQWGEQETQYFGPGTRLLVL.

This chain links TRBV9 with TRBJ2-7; D remains ambiguous. V lost 1 base and J 1 base, leaving 6 bases between the germline ends. Germline-derived CDR1 and CDR2 are SGDLS and YYNGEE. CDR3 length: 13 amino acids. The CDR3 region is CASSVQPSYEQYF. The DNA for the CDR3 is TGTGCCAGCAGCGTACAGCCTTCCTACGAGCAGTACTTC.

The chain joins TRBV4-1 to TRBJ2-5; D possibly corresponds to TRBD1 (6 bases). V lost 1 base and J 4 bases, leaving 10 bases between the germline ends. The CDR3 sequence is 14 residues long. Germline V gives CDR1 MGHRA, CDR2 YSYEKL. CDR3 in DNA: TGCGCCAGCAGCCAAGGACCAGGGGCAGAGACCCAGTACTTC. This encodes CASSQGPGAETQYF.

The chain combines TRBV5-1 with TRBJ1-2; possible D gene TRBD1, 6 bases. Looked up from germline, CDR1 is SGHRS and CDR2 is YFSETQ. Trimming left V 0 bases short and J 2 bases short, with 11 bases between. This CDR3 comprises 15 residues. CDR3 coding DNA: TGCGCCAGCAGCTTGGAAGACAGGCTCAACTATGGCTACACCTTC. Amino acids: CASSLEDRLNYGYTF. Together with reference TRBV5-1 and TRBJ1-2, the CDR3 gives the full variable domain: KAGVTQTPRYLIKTRGQQVTLSCSPISGHRSVSWYQQTPGQGLQFLFEYFSETQRNKGNFPGRFSGRQFSNSRSEMNVSTLELGDSALYLCASSLEDRLNYGYTFGSGTRLTVV.

The chain uses TRBV21-1 and TRBJ1-2; the D call of TRBD1 is as the table states it, not checked on the DNA. TRBV21-1 is a recognized pseudogene. CDR3 length: 18 residues. CDR3 sequence reads: CASSTNKGTGGRNYGYTF. The CDR3 region has the DNA TGTGCCAGCAGCACAAACAAGGGGACAGGGGGTAGGAACTATGGCTACACCTTC.

The chain couples TRBV30 to TRBJ2-4; 10 bases match TRBD2. With V trimmed by 0 bases and J by 0 bases, 2 bases remained unmatched. The CDR3 spans 16 residues. The germline V gene has CDR1 GTSNPN and CDR2 SVGIG (reference sequence). CDR3 nucleotide sequence: TGTGCCTGGAGTGTTCCTAGCGGGAGAGCCAAAAACATTCAGTACTTC. Protein product: CAWSVPSGRAKNIQYF.

V usage is TRBV4-3 and J usage is TRBJ2-3, with D perhaps matching TRBD2 (6 bases). V gave up 1 base and J gave up 2 bases, with 10 bases separating them. CDR1 and CDR2 from the germline V gene are LGHNA and YSLEER. This CDR3 contains 15 residues. DNA for the CDR3: TGCGCCAGCAGCCAAGTAGGCGGGAACACAGATACGCAGTATTTT. Its protein product is CASSQVGGNTDTQYF.

The chain carries TRBV13 and TRBJ1-3; D ambiguous. Between the trimmed V and J ends, which lost 5 bases and 1 base, there was a span of 9 bases. The CDR3 is 14 amino acids. Germline V gene lookup returns CDR1 PRHDT and CDR2 FYEKMQ (reference sequence). In nucleotides, the CDR3 is TGTGCCAGCAGCGGCAGGTTATCTGGAAACACCATATATTTT. It codes for CASSGRLSGNTIYF.